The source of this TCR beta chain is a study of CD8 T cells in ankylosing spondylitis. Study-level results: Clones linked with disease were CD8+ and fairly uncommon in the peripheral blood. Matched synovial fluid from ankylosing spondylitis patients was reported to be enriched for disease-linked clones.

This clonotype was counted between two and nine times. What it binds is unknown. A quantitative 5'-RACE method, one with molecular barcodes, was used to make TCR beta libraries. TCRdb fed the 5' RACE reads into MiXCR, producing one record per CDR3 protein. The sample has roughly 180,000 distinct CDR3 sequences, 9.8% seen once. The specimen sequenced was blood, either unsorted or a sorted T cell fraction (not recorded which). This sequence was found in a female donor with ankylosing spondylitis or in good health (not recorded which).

The CDR3 DNA follows: TGTGCCAGCAGCGTAGGCATGAAGGCCGTTGAAGCTTTCTTT. Translated: CASSVGMKAVEAFF. The chain uses TRBV9 and TRBJ1-1; no clear D gene. Germline CDR1 reads SGDLS; CDR2 reads YYNGEE. This CDR3 contains 14 residues. V lost 0 bases and J lost 7, with 13 bases in between.